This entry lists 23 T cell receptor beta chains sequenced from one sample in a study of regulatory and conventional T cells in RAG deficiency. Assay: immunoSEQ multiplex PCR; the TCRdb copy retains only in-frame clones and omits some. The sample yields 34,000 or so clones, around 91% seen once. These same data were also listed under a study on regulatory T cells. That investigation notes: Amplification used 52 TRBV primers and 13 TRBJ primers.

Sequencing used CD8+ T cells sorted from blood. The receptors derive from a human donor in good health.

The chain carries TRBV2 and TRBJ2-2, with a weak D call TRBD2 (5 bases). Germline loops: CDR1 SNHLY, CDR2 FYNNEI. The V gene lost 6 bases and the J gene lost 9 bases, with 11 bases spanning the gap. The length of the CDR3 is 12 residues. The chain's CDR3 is CASSGIQWELFF. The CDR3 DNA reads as TGTGCCAGCAGCGGGATTCAGTGGGAGCTGTTTTTT.

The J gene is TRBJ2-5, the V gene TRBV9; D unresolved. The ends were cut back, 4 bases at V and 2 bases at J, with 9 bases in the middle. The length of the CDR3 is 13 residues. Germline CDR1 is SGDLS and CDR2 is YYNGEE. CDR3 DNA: TGTGCCAGCAGCCCTAGTCCGCAAGAGACCCAGTACTTC. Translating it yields CASSPSPQETQYF.

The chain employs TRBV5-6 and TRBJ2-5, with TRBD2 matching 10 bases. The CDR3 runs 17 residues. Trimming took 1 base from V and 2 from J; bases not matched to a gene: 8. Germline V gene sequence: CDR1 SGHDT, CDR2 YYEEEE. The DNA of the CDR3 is TGTGCCAGCAGCTTGCGGACTAGCGGAGGGGGACAAGAGACCCAGTACTTC. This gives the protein CASSLRTSGGGQETQYF.

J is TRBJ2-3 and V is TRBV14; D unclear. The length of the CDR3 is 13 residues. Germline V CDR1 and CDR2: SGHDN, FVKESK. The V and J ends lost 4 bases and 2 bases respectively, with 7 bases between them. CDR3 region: CASSPRYTDTQYF. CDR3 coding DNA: TGTGCCAGCAGCCCCAGATACACAGATACGCAGTATTTT.

The CDR3: CASSLSWGDNQPQHF. In DNA form, the CDR3 reads TGTGCCAGCAGTTTAAGTTGGGGGGACAATCAGCCCCAGCATTTT. The rearrangement links TRBV27 to TRBJ1-5; D possibly corresponds to TRBD1 (5 bases). Germline CDR1 is MNHEY and CDR2 is SMNVEV (reference sequence). The CDR3 loop spans 15 amino acids. The V end lost 2 bases, the J end lost 3 bases, and 11 bases lay between the germline ends.

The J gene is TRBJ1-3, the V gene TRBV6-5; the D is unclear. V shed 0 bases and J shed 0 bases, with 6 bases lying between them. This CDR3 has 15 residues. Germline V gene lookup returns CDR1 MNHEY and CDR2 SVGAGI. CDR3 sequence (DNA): TGTGCCAGCAGTTACTCGTGGGGCTCTGGAAACACCATATATTTT. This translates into CASSYSWGSGNTIYF.

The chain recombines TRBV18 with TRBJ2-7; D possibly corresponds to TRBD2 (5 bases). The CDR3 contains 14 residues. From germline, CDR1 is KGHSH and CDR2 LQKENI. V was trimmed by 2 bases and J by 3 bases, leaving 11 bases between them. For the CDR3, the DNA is TGTGCCAGCTCACCATCCACTAGTAACTACGAGCAGTACTTC. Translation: CASSPSTSNYEQYF.

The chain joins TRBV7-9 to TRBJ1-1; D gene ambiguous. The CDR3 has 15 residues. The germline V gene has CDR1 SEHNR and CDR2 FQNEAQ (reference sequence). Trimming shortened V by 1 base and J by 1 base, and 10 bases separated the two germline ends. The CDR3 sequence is CASSLGGGRNTEAFF. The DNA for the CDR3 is TGTGCCAGCAGCTTAGGGGGAGGACGGAACACTGAAGCTTTCTTT.

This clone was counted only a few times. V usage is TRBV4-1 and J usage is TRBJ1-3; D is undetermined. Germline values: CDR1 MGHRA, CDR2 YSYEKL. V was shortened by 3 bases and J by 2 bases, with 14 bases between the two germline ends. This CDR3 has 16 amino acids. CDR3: CASSQVAFTPGNTIYF. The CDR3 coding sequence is TGCGCCAGCAGCCAGGTTGCCTTCACCCCTGGAAACACCATATATTTT.

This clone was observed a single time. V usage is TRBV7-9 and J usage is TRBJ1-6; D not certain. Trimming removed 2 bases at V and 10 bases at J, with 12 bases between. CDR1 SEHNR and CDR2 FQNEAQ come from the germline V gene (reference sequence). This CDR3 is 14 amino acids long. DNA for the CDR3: TGTGCCAGCAGCTTAATCGGCCCAGGATCACCCCTCCACTTT. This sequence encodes CASSLIGPGSPLHF.

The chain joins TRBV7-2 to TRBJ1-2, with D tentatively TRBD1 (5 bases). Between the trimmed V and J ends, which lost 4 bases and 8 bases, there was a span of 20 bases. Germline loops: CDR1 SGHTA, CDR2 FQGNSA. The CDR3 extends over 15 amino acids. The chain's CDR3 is CASSYPRGHGYGYTF. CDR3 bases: TGTGCCAGCAGCTACCCGCGGGGCCACGGATACGGCTACACCTTC.

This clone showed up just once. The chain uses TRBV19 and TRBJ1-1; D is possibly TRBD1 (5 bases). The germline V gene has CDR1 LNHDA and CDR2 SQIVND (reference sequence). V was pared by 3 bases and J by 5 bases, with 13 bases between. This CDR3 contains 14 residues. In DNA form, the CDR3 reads TGTGCCAGTAGTATCCGGGGGGGTCGGACTGAAGCTTTCTTT. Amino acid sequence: CASSIRGGRTEAFF.

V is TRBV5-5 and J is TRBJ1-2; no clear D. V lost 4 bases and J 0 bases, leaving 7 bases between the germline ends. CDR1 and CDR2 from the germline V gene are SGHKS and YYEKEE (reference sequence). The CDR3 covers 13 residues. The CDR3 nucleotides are TGTGCCAGCAGCCAGACTACTAACTATGGCTACACCTTC. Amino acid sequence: CASSQTTNYGYTF.

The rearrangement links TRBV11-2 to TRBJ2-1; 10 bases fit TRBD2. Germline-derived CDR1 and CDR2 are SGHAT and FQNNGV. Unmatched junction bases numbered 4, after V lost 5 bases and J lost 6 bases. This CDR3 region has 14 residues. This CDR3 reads CASSPGTSANEQFF. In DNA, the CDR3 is TGTGCCAGCAGCCCCGGGACTAGCGCCAATGAGCAGTTCTTC.

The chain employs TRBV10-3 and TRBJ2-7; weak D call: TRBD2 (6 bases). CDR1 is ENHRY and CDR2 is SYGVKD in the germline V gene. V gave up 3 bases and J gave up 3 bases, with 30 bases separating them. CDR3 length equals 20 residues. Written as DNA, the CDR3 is TGTGCCATCAGTGACAACCGACCGGAGGGCCACCGGGACGTACTCTACGAGCAGTACTTC. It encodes CAISDNRPEGHRDVLYEQYF.

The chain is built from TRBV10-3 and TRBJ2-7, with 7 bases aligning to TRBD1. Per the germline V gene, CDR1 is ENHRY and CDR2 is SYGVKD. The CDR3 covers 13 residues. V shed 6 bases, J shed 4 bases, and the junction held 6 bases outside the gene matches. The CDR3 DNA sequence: TGTGCCATCAGGGCCGGGACAGAATACGAGCAGTACTTC. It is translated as CAIRAGTEYEQYF.

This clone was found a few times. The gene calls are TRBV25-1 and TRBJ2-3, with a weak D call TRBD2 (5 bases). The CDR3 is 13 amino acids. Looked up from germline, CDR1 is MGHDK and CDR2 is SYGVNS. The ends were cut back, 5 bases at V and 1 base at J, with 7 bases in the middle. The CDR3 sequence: CASSLRGTDTQYF. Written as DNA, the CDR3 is TGTGCCAGCAGTTTGCGGGGCACAGATACGCAGTATTTT.

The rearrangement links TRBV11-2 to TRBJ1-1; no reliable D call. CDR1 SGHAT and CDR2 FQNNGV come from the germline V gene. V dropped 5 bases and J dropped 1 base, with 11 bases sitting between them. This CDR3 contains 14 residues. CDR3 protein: CASSPRPENTEAFF. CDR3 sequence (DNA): TGTGCCAGCAGCCCCCGGCCAGAGAACACTGAAGCTTTCTTT.

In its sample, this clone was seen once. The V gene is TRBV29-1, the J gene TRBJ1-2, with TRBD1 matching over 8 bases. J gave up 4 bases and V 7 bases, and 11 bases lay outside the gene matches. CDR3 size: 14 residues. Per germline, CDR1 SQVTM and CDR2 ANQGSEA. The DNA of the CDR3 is TGCAGCGCTCAAGGACAGGGTAGAAGCTATGGCTACACCTTC. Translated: CSAQGQGRSYGYTF.

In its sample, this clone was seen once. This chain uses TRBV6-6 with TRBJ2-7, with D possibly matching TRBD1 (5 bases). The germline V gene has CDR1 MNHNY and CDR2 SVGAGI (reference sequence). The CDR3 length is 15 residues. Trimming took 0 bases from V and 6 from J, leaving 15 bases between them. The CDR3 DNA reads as TGTGCCAGCAGTTACTCCAGACAGAGCCTAGGCGAGCAGTACTTC. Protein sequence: CASSYSRQSLGEQYF.

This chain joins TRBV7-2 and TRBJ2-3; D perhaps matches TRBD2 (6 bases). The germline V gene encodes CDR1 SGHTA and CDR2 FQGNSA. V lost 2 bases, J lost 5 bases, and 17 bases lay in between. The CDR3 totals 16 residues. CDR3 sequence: CASSLRFSGGRDTQYF. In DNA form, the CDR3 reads TGTGCCAGCAGCTTAAGGTTCTCTGGGGGGAGAGATACGCAGTATTTT. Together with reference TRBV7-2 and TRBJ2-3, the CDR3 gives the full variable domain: GAGVSQSPSNKVTEKGKDVELRCDPISGHTALYWYRQSLGQGLEFLIYFQGNSAPDKSGLPSDRFSAERTGGSVSTLTIQRTQQEDSAVYLCASSLRFSGGRDTQYFGPGTRLTVL.

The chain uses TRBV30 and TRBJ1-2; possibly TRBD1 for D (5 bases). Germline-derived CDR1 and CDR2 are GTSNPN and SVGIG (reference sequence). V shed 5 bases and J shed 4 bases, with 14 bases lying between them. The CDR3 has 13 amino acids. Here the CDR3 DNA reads TGTGCCTGGGGCAGGGACGTCGGCTATGGCTACACCTTC. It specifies CAWGRDVGYGYTF.

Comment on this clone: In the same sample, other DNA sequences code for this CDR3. The CDR3 sequence: CASSQVLRPAAEQYF. DNA for the CDR3: TGCGCCAGCAGCCAAGTCTTGCGGCCAGCGGCCGAGCAGTACTTC. V usage is TRBV4-1 and J usage is TRBJ2-7; TRBD2 is a possible D gene (5 bases). The CDR3 covers 15 residues. V lost 1 base and J 6 bases, leaving 16 bases between the germline ends. CDR1 is MGHRA and CDR2 is YSYEKL in the germline V gene.